This TCR beta chain was obtained from a study of tumor-infiltrating lymphocytes in primary liver carcinoma. Notes on the study in general: Tumor samples exhibited a significantly greater top-250-clone fraction than blood samples (p = 0.039).

As concerns this clonotype: Its antigen is undetermined.

Researchers generated TCR beta cDNA from approximately 450 ng of total RNA, relying on a constant-region primer. A slightly modified ARM-PCR protocol with three nested multiplex PCR rounds produced these TCR beta libraries. TRBV1-TRBV30 forward primers and a C-beta reverse primer were used in the first two PCR rounds, which each ran for about 11 cycles. Using its own MiXCR run on the multiplex PCR reads, TCRdb lists one record per CDR3 protein. The repertoire holds just under 95,000 distinct CDR3 sequences, about 73% seen once, with 27% in the top ten. Bulk tissue was left unsorted, and RNA and DNA were co-extracted from 20-30 mg of it. The CDR3 contains 12 residues. Germline V lookup: CDR1 WSHSY, CDR2 SAAADI. Trimming cost V 9 bases and J 1 base, with 9 bases left between them.

Material: tumor-adjacent normal liver tissue. The genes are TRBV10-2 and TRBJ2-5; perhaps TRBD1 as D (5 bases). The receptor was isolated from a man in his forties or fifties with primary liver carcinoma and hepatitis B virus infection. CDR3 sequence: CARCDSQETQYF. CDR3 coding DNA: TGCGCCAGGTGTGACAGCCAAGAGACCCAGTACTTC.